This T cell receptor beta chain was sequenced in a study of shared clonotypes between healthy human individuals. After removal of 8 bases from V and 5 bases from J, the junction contained 8 bases not matched to a gene. CDR1 is MNHNS and CDR2 is SASEGT in the germline V gene. The CDR3 sequence is 14 residues long. Genomic DNA belonging to each subset was distributed in equal measure over several immunoSEQ plates. This table comes from immunoSEQ multiplex PCR, and its TCRdb copy is limited to in-frame clones, with some not included. In the table there are some 2,400,000 clones, approximately 96% of which are singletons. Healthy HIV-negative adults with no recent acute infections or vaccinations were recruited as donors. General observations from the study: The study generally estimated greater richness for naive than memory subsets.

Details on this clone: Its antigen is undetermined. The sample contains more than one DNA sequence encoding this CDR3.

The rearrangement joins TRBV6-1 to TRBJ2-5; 10 positions agree with TRBD2. Sequenced sample: naive CD4+ T cells sorted from blood. Subset noted: CD45RA+ positively selected. This receptor was taken from a man between 18 and 29 years old in good health. CDR3 loop: CASGSGGAGETQYF. The CDR3 DNA follows: TGTGCCAGCGGAAGCGGGGGGGCCGGGGAGACCCAGTACTTC.